Described below is a single T cell receptor (beta chain) sequence and its context. The CDR3 runs 15 residues. V gave up 6 bases and J gave up 6 bases; unmatched junction bases: 9. Germline-derived CDR1 and CDR2 are MNHNY and SVGAGI (reference sequence). This entry comes from a study of shared clonotypes between healthy human individuals. Only in-frame clones appear in the TCRdb table, and some are missing; sequencing was by immunoSEQ multiplex PCR. Of 2.3 million or so clones in the sample, 90% to 95% were seen once. The sequenced sample consisted of naive CD4+ T cells from PBMCs. Documented subset: CD45RA+ positively selected. The TCR comes from a man aged 18-30 years in good health. Some clones in this sample may be carry-over from other donors' samples. V usage is TRBV6-6 and J usage is TRBJ1-5, with 9 bases identical to TRBD1. As DNA, the CDR3 is TGTGCCAGCAGATACACAGGGGGCAGGGGTCAGCCCCAGCATTTT. Translated, it gives CASRYTGGRGQPQHF.